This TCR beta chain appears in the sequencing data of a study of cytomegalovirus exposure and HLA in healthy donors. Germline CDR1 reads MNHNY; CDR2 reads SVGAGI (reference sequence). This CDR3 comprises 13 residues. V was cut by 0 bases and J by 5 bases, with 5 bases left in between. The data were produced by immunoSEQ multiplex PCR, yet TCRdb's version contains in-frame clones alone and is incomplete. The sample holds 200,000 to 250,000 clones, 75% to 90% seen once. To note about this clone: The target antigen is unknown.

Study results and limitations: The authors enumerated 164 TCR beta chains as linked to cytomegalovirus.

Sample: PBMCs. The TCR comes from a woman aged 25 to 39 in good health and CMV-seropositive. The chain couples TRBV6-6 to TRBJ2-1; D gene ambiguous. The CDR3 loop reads CASSYSGNNEQFF. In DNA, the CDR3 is TGTGCCAGCAGTTACTCGGGGAACAATGAGCAGTTCTTC.